The rows below give T cell receptor beta chains drawn from one sample of a study of T cells in Graves' hyperthyroidism and ophthalmopathy. From the multiplex PCR reads, TCRdb called clonotypes with MiXCR, one entry per CDR3 protein. The sample has hundreds of thousands of distinct CDR3 sequences, approximately 20% seen once; the top ten hold 47%. The sequenced material came from blood. The source of these receptors is a man aged 35-49 years with Graves' ophthalmopathy. The CDR3 runs from the conserved cysteine through the conserved F or W. A D gene is named only where the DNA matches it firmly. Only some rows state a clone size, as once, few, many or a class for expanded clones.

.	TRBD1	TRBV18	TRBJ1-2	CAASPQGSNYGYTF	TGTGCCGCGTCCCCACAGGGGTCTAACTATGGCTACACCTTC
once	.	TRBV6-2/TRBV6-3	TRBJ1-2	CASSAGGGFFGYTF	TGTGCCAGCAGTGCGGGGGGCGGTTTTTTTGGCTACACCTTC
.	TRBD2	TRBV20-1	TRBJ2-1	CSAKGGGDMYNEQFF	TGCAGTGCTAAGGGCGGGGGGGATATGTACAATGAGCAGTTCTTC
many	.	TRBV18	TRBJ1-1	CASSPRTANTEAFF	TGTGCCAGCTCGCCTAGGACAGCTAACACTGAAGCTTTCTTT
many	.	TRBV6-1	TRBJ2-1	CASSTATGTRNEQFF	TGTGCCAGCAGCACAGCAACCGGGACTCGAAATGAGCAGTTCTTC
.	.	TRBV4-1	TRBJ1-4	CASSPLAGSGEKLFF	TGCGCCAGCAGCCCCCTAGCCGGATCTGGTGAAAAACTGTTTTTT
many	.	TRBV7-2	TRBJ2-5	CASSERQAMETQYF	TGTGCCAGCAGCGAAAGACAGGCGATGGAGACCCAGTACTTC
few	.	TRBV2	TRBJ1-5	CASRGIDSFQPQHF	TGTGCCAGCAGGGGGATTGACAGTTTCCAGCCCCAGCATTTT
.	.	TRBV6-1	TRBJ1-2	CASSSINYGYTF	TGTGCCAGCAGTTCAATCAACTATGGCTACACCTTC
.	.	TRBV6-1	TRBJ1-1	CASRRTEDTEAFF	TGTGCCAGCAGACGGACAGAGGACACTGAAGCTTTCTTT
many	.	TRBV12-3/TRBV12-4	TRBJ2-3	CASSGTTDTQYF	TGTGCCAGCAGCGGGACCACAGATACGCAGTATTTT
few	.	TRBV29-1	TRBJ2-1	CSVEERQGGSYNEQFF	TGCAGCGTTGAAGAGCGTCAGGGGGGCTCCTACAATGAGCAGTTCTTC
few	.	TRBV10-3	TRBJ2-3	CASRIGGAPRDTQYF	TGTGCCTCCAGGATTGGGGGGGCGCCTCGGGATACGCAGTATTTT
few	TRBD1	TRBV15	TRBJ2-5	CATSSGQGGETQYF	TGTGCCACCAGCAGTGGACAGGGAGGAGAGACCCAGTACTTC
few	.	TRBV5-1	TRBJ2-3	CASSPLETPRDTQYF	TGCGCCAGCAGTCCCTTGGAGACCCCGAGAGATACGCAGTATTTT
.	TRBD2	TRBV29-1	TRBJ2-7	CSVVGLAGFYEQYF	TGCAGCGTTGTTGGGCTAGCGGGTTTCTACGAGCAGTACTTC
.	TRBD1	TRBV20-1	TRBJ2-7	CSAYPGTGPHEQYF	TGCAGTGCATACCCCGGGACAGGGCCCCACGAGCAGTACTTC
many	TRBD2	TRBV4-1	TRBJ2-1	CASSQGPGAGVYNEQFF	TGCGCCAGCAGCCAAGGCCCCGGAGCGGGGGTCTACAATGAGCAGTTCTTC
.	.	TRBV7-9	TRBJ1-6	CANSLKVPSHNSPLHF	TGTGCCAACAGCTTAAAGGTTCCGAGTCATAATTCACCCCTCCACTTT
.	TRBD2	TRBV7-3	TRBJ2-1	CASSLTRTGGGEQFF	TGTGCCAGCAGCTTAACTAGGACGGGAGGAGGTGAGCAGTTCTTC
.	.	TRBV3-1	TRBJ1-1	CASSQDIGENTEAFF	TGTGCCAGCAGCCAAGATATCGGAGAGAACACTGAAGCTTTCTTT
.	.	TRBV27	TRBJ2-3	CASSPRPSTDTQYF	TGTGCCAGCAGTCCCAGGCCGAGCACAGATACGCAGTATTTT
.	.	TRBV20-1	TRBJ2-1	CSARESYEQFF	TGCAGTGCTAGAGAGAGCTATGAGCAGTTCTTC
.	.	TRBV15	TRBJ1-1	CATSRGLGLEAFF	TGTGCCACCAGCAGAGGACTGGGCCTAGAAGCTTTCTTT
.	.	TRBV3-1	TRBJ2-7	CASSRQNSYEQYF	TGTGCCAGCAGCCGACAGAACTCCTACGAGCAGTACTTC
.	TRBD1	TRBV6-2/TRBV6-3	TRBJ2-3	CASSYVGTGLTDTQYF	TGTGCCAGCAGTTACGTCGGGACAGGGTTGACAGATACGCAGTATTTT